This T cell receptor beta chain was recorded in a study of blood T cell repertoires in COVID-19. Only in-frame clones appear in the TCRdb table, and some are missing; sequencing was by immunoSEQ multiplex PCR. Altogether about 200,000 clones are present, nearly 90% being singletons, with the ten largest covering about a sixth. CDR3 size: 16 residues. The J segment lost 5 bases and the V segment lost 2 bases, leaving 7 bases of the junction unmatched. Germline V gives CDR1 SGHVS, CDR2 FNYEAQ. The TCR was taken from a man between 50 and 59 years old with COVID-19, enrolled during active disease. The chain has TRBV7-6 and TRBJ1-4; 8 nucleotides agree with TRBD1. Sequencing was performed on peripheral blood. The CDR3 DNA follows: TGTGCCAGCAGCTTATTCATGACAGGGGAGAATGAAAAACTGTTTTTT. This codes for CASSLFMTGENEKLFF.